These T cell receptor beta chains were read from a single sample in a study of blood T cell repertoires in COVID-19. Libraries were prepared by immunoSEQ multiplex PCR; TCRdb keeps only in-frame clonotypes and omits some of them. The data show 75,000 to 95,000 clones, roughly 90% seen once. Specimen: peripheral blood. The receptors here all came from a man aged 50 or older with active COVID-19. CDR3s include the opening cysteine and the closing phenylalanine or tryptophan.

TRBJ2-1,TRBV4-1,CAAGGTSSYNEQFF
TRBJ1-1,TRBV28,CASSELDRADTEAFF
TRBJ2-7,TRBV10-2,CASRGQGYGGEQYF
TRBJ1-2,TRBV9,CASSVNQGFDGYTF
TRBJ2-5,TRBV19,CASSPARTGRETQYF
TRBJ1-5,TRBV19,CASQARNNQPQHF
TRBJ1-1,TRBV27,CASSLGTGGAGAFF
TRBJ1-2,TRBV6-5,CASSYSRNYGYTF
TRBJ2-5,TRBV3-1/TRBV3-2,CASSQRGGLETQYF
TRBJ1-1,TRBV14,CASSQTGQGGQAFF
TRBJ2-5,TRBV3-1/TRBV3-2,CASSWQGRETQYF
TRBJ1-1,TRBV29-1,CSADNMNTEAFF
TRBJ2-2,TRBV9,CASSLRTTNTGELFF
TRBJ1-1,TRBV7-6,CASSMPGQDSTEAFF
TRBJ2-5,TRBV7-2,CASSPDRGGQETQYF
TRBJ2-3,TRBV9,CASSVGEGNTQYF
TRBJ1-5,TRBV6-1,CASSERDFQPQHF
TRBJ2-7,TRBV14,CASSQPGTASYEQYF
TRBJ1-1,TRBV9,CASSVAPLNTEAFF
TRBJ2-2,TRBV6-5,CASTAGAQGTGELFF
TRBJ1-2,TRBV28,CASSLGNRGGYTF
TRBJ1-2,TRBV19,CASSIGRTANYGYTF
TRBJ2-3,TRBV5-1,CASSASGGRGDTQYF
TRBJ1-1,TRBV18,CASCETGLNTEAFF
TRBJ1-3,TRBV6-1,CASSDRGRSGNTIYF
TRBJ2-7,TRBV7-9,CASSLAFLGVAYEQYF
TRBJ2-7,TRBV4-3,CASSQDRGSYEQYF
TRBJ2-3,TRBV6-2/TRBV6-3,CASSYGSGYTQYF
TRBJ2-1,TRBV4-2,CASSQGTSGRPGWNEQFF